This TCR beta chain was documented in a study of cytomegalovirus exposure and HLA in healthy donors. Regarding the study as a whole: Further analysis, carried out later, found HLA-associated TCR beta chains more clonally expanded than equally common other chains. In vitro assays verified that three CMV-associated chains recognized CMV antigens specifically. Most TCR sequences showed up rarely, but some public TCRs showed up in many donors.

Amplification used 60 Vbeta primers and 13 Jbeta primers. Clones were sequenced by immunoSEQ multiplex PCR, and TCRdb holds only the in-frame ones, with some missing. Of about 160,000 clones in the sample, roughly 80% were seen once. Points on this clone: No antigen is known for it.

Input material: PBMCs. This TCR derives from a female donor in good health and CMV-seronegative.

CDR3: CASSWARDRSLNTEAFF. CDR3 nucleotides: TGTGCCAGCAGCTGGGCCCGGGACAGGTCCTTAAACACTGAAGCTTTCTTT. The rearrangement uses TRBV7-9 and TRBJ1-1; TRBD1 matches 8 bases. The ends lost 4 bases at V and 2 bases at J; junction bases unmatched: 12. The CDR3 consists of 17 residues. Germline CDR1 and CDR2: SEHNR and FQNEAQ (reference sequence). Complete variable domain (other parts from reference TRBV7-9 and TRBJ1-1): DTGVSQNPRHKITKRGQNVTFRCDPISEHNRLYWYRQTLGQGPEFLTYFQNEAQLEKSRLLSDRFSAERPKGSFSTLEIQRTEQGDSAMYLCASSWARDRSLNTEAFFGQGTRLTVV.